The next 2 T cell receptor beta chains were all read from a single sample in a study of T-cell reconstitution after alpha-beta-depleted transplantation in children. TCRbeta library construction was performed incorporating unique molecular identifiers. Using its own MiXCR run on the PCR reads, TCRdb lists one record per CDR3 protein. The data hold approximately 420,000 distinct CDR3 sequences, with approximately 10% observed a single time. The sequencing used PBMCs from the stem cell graft donor, collected from the stem cell graft. Source of these receptors: a human donor who donated a stem cell graft to a child with acute myeloid leukemia.

The chain has TRBV20-1 and TRBJ1-6, with 7 bases identical to TRBD1. The germline V gene has CDR1 DFQATT and CDR2 SNEGSKA (reference sequence). After removal of 2 bases from V and 5 bases from J, the junction contained 6 bases not matched to a gene. The CDR3 covers 15 residues. The CDR3 spells CSARITGVDNSPLHF. Written as DNA, the CDR3 is TGCAGTGCTAGAATAACAGGGGTCGATAATTCACCCCTCCACTTT.

This chain joins TRBV5-4 and TRBJ2-1; 8 nucleotides align to TRBD2. The length of the CDR3 is 17 residues. Germline V lookup: CDR1 SGHNT, CDR2 YYREEE (reference sequence). The ends lost 1 base at V and 7 bases at J; junction bases unmatched: 13. CDR3 sequence reads: CASSLSPLAVSGNEQFF. CDR3 sequence (DNA): TGTGCCAGCAGCTTGAGTCCACTAGCGGTGAGTGGTAATGAGCAGTTCTTC.